This T cell receptor beta chain comes out of a study of post-analysis software for immune sequencing data. Looking at the study overall: Courses of disease covered relapsing-remitting, secondary progressive and progressive-relapsing multiple sclerosis. Overall study results and limits: TRBV5-6, TRBV5-1 and TRBV20-1 belonged to a set of about five TRBV segments that were more frequent in patients than controls. Multiple sclerosis patients showed significantly lower normalized Chao1 diversity than controls did.

CDR3 length: 15 amino acids. Germline V gene sequence: CDR1 SGDLS, CDR2 YYNGEE. With V trimmed by 2 bases and J by 1 base, 3 bases remained unmatched. Incorporated into the TCR beta cDNA libraries were unique molecular identifiers, which served to reduce PCR and sequencing biases. Using its own MiXCR run on the PCR reads, TCRdb lists one record per CDR3 protein. This sample has more than 450,000 distinct CDR3 sequences, with around 47% found just once. As for this clonotype: What it binds is unknown.

This sequence joins TRBV9 and TRBJ1-1; 9 positions agree with TRBD1. Sequencing was performed on blood. This TCR was recovered from a girl aged 5 to 17 with multiple sclerosis. This CDR3 reads CASSVGQGKNTEAFF. The CDR3 region has the DNA TGTGCCAGCAGCGTCGGACAGGGGAAGAACACTGAAGCTTTCTTT.